The rows below give T cell receptor beta chains drawn from one sample of a study of neurological immune-mediated disorders. TCRdb fed the 5' RACE reads into MiXCR, producing one record per CDR3 protein. Of some 87,000 distinct CDR3 sequences listed, almost 6% are singletons. Sequencing used PBMCs. All receptors derive from an older woman with multiple sclerosis. CDR3s include the opening cysteine and the closing phenylalanine or tryptophan. A D gene is named only where the DNA matches it firmly. Not all rows give a size; the values are once, few, many and, for expanded clones, a class.

>TRBV5-1|many|TRBD1|TRBJ2-1
CASSTRTGDFGNEQFF
TGCGCCAGCAGCACCCGGACAGGTGATTTTGGAAATGAGCAGTTCTTC
>TRBV5-1|many|TRBD1|TRBJ2-2
CASSLTGTGANSPNTGELFF
TGCGCCAGCAGCTTGACCGGGACAGGGGCCAACTCTCCGAACACCGGGGAGCTGTTTTTT
>TRBV12-3/TRBV12-4|many|TRBD1|TRBJ1-5
CASSHGTGVQPQHF
TGTGCCAGCAGCCACGGGACAGGGGTCCAGCCCCAGCATTTT
>TRBV6-6|many|.|TRBJ2-2
CATDLGDSSPLANTGELFF
TGTGCCACCGACCTTGGTGACAGTTCTCCTCTCGCGAACACCGGGGAGCTGTTTTTT
>TRBV6-2/TRBV6-3|many|TRBD1|TRBJ2-1
CASSSGWGTGDHNEQFF
TGTGCCAGCAGTTCAGGCTGGGGGACAGGGGACCACAATGAGCAGTTCTTC
>TRBV20-1|many|.|TRBJ1-1
CSASASLEAFF
TGCAGTGCTAGTGCTTCGCTCGAAGCTTTCTTT
>TRBV5-1|many|.|TRBJ2-2
CASSSAYNTGELFF
TGCGCCAGCAGCAGCGCCTACAACACCGGGGAGCTGTTTTTT
>TRBV6-2/TRBV6-3|many|.|TRBJ2-7
CASSTLYEQYF
TGTGCCAGCAGTACGCTTTACGAGCAGTACTTC
>TRBV2|many|.|TRBJ2-1
CASSDLRLGNEQFF
TGTGCCAGCAGTGATTTGAGGTTAGGCAATGAGCAGTTCTTC
>TRBV4-2|many|TRBD1|TRBJ1-2
CASSHPGQGASNYGYTF
TGTGCCAGCAGCCATCCCGGACAGGGGGCATCGAACTATGGCTACACCTTC
>TRBV20-1|many|TRBD2|TRBJ2-1
CSAPRARTSYINEQFF
TGCAGTGCTCCCAGGGCCCGGACTAGCTATATCAATGAGCAGTTCTTC
>TRBV7-8|many|.|TRBJ2-7
CASSLGTANYEQYF
TGTGCCAGCAGCTTAGGGACCGCCAACTACGAGCAGTACTTC
>TRBV5-1|many|.|TRBJ1-4
CASSRTVNSNEKLFF
TGCGCCAGCAGCAGAACCGTCAACTCTAATGAAAAACTGTTTTTT
>TRBV6-5|many|.|TRBJ2-6
CASSNSPGSGANVLTF
TGTGCCAGCAGCAACTCTCCAGGGTCAGGGGCCAACGTCCTGACTTTC
>TRBV10-1|.|.|TRBJ1-1
CATSYRNTEAFF
TGCGCCACCTCTTACCGGAACACTGAAGCTTTCTTT
>TRBV20-1|many|.|TRBJ1-5
CSARPRRNANQPQHF
TGCAGTGCCCGGCCCCGGAGAAACGCCAATCAGCCCCAGCATTTT
>TRBV20-1|many|.|TRBJ2-1
CSAPASGRGLHNEQFF
TGCAGTGCTCCCGCGTCGGGGAGGGGGTTACACAATGAGCAGTTCTTC
>TRBV5-4|.|TRBD1|TRBJ2-5
CASSRTGWETQYF
TGTGCCAGCAGCCGGACAGGGTGGGAGACCCAGTACTTC
>TRBV5-1|many|.|TRBJ2-5
CATALGSVETQYF
TGCGCCACCGCCCTAGGCTCAGTAGAGACCCAGTACTTC
>TRBV25-1|many|TRBD1|TRBJ1-6
CASSVNSGQGGSPLHF
TGTGCCAGCAGTGTGAATTCGGGACAGGGAGGTTCACCCCTCCACTTT
>TRBV6-5|many|TRBD1|TRBJ2-2
CASSYSAIRGTGELFF
TGTGCCAGCAGTTACTCCGCAATCAGGGGGACCGGGGAGCTGTTTTTT
>TRBV6-2/TRBV6-3|many|.|TRBJ1-1
CASLTRSQGRGINTEAFF
TGTGCCAGCCTTACTCGGTCTCAGGGAAGAGGGATCAACACTGAAGCTTTCTTT
>TRBV6-6|many|TRBD1|TRBJ1-5
CASSIQGGSQPQHF
TGTGCCAGCAGCATACAGGGGGGAAGTCAGCCCCAGCATTTT
>TRBV6-5|many|.|TRBJ1-2
CASSYSGGLGYTF
TGTGCCAGCAGTTACTCAGGGGGTTTAGGCTACACCTTC
>TRBV29-1|many|TRBD1|TRBJ1-2
CSCGQGANGYGYTF
TGCAGCTGTGGACAGGGGGCGAATGGCTATGGCTACACCTTC
>TRBV7-2|many|.|TRBJ1-1
CASSPAGTRTNTEAFF
TGTGCCAGCAGCCCAGCTGGAACCAGGACGAACACTGAAGCTTTCTTT
>TRBV5-8|few|.|TRBJ1-5
CASIAVVGNQPQHF
TGTGCCAGCATCGCCGTGGTGGGGAATCAGCCCCAGCATTTT
>TRBV5-1|many|TRBD2|TRBJ2-1
CASSLTPVSGGRNEQFF
TGCGCCAGCAGCTTGACCCCGGTTTCGGGGGGGCGGAATGAGCAGTTCTTC
>TRBV5-1|many|.|TRBJ1-1
CASSQLAGGTEAFF
TGCGCCAGCAGCCAACTGGCGGGGGGGACTGAAGCTTTCTTT
>TRBV19|many|TRBD1|TRBJ2-4
CASSSLGGFDIQYF
TGTGCCAGTAGTTCCCTAGGGGGCTTTGACATTCAGTACTTC
>TRBV4-1|many|.|TRBJ1-6
CASRQDYHQNSPLHF
TGCGCCAGCAGGCAAGACTATCATCAGAATTCACCCCTCCACTTT
>TRBV20-1|few|TRBD1|TRBJ2-3
CSAARQGDTDTQYF
TGCAGTGCTGCTAGACAGGGGGACACAGATACGCAGTATTTT
>TRBV12-3/TRBV12-4|many|.|TRBJ1-5
CASSLMGNQPQHF
TGTGCCAGCAGTTTAATGGGGAATCAGCCCCAGCATTTT
>TRBV20-1|many|.|TRBJ2-2
CSARHFPGSSTGELFF
TGCAGTGCTCGACATTTTCCCGGGTCGAGCACCGGGGAGCTGTTTTTT
>TRBV20-1|.|.|TRBJ2-7
CSARVQVYEQYF
TGCAGTGCTAGAGTTCAGGTCTACGAGCAGTACTTC
>TRBV5-1|few|TRBD2|TRBJ2-7
CASSREATSEQYF
TGCGCCAGCAGCCGGGAGGCGACGAGCGAGCAGTACTTC